This T cell receptor (beta chain) was identified during a study of shared clonotypes between healthy human individuals. For the study at large: The plates for each donor numbered three CD4 naive, three CD4 memory, two CD8 naive and one CD8 memory.

Trimming cost V 7 bases and J 6 bases, with 14 bases left between them. The CDR3 loop spans 13 amino acids. CDR1 and CDR2 (germline): SEHNR, FQNEAQ (reference sequence). Replicate PCRs from sorted subsets contained roughly 200 ng DNA, which is approximately 30,000 T cell genomes. Generated by immunoSEQ multiplex PCR, the TCRdb table keeps only in-frame clones and is missing some. This repertoire shows 950,000 to 1,100,000 clones, about four fifths found once; its top ten account for roughly 0.62%. In regard to this clone: Its antigen is unidentified.

Study outcomes and limitations: A few donors had 4% to 5% of their naive CD4 clonotypes in common. Across subsets, estimated richness was generally greater for naive than for memory populations.

This rearrangement joins TRBV7-9 to TRBJ2-3; weak D call: TRBD1 (5 bases). What was sequenced was memory CD4+ T cells from PBMCs. The subset: CD45RA-negative fraction. This TCR was sampled from a man in his late teens or twenties in good health. Some clones in this sample may be carry-over from other donors' samples. The CDR3 sequence is CASIGPAGDTQYF. CDR3 nucleotide sequence: TGTGCCAGCATTGGCCCTGCAGGGGATACGCAGTATTTT. Supplemented by reference TRBV7-9 and TRBJ2-3, the full variable domain reads DTGVSQNPRHKITKRGQNVTFRCDPISEHNRLYWYRQTLGQGPEFLTYFQNEAQLEKSRLLSDRFSAERPKGSFSTLEIQRTEQGDSAMYLCASIGPAGDTQYFGPGTRLTVL.